The sample holds one count of the clone carrying this T cell receptor beta chain. What it binds is unknown. The time point denotes: pretreatment peripheral blood. The sample comes from a study of PD-L1 blockade in urothelial cancer. Study information: Beginning around 2014, patients received atezolizumab, given as 1,200 mg intravenously every 3 weeks.

Germline loops: CDR1 SQVTM, CDR2 ANQGSEA. The CDR3 spans 13 residues. V lost 4 bases and J lost 7; bases outside the gene matches: 4. What went into each PCR as a spike was synthetic TCR analog templates. Libraries were prepared by immunoSEQ multiplex PCR; TCRdb keeps only in-frame clonotypes and omits some of them. The sample contains roughly 130,000 clones, approximately 84% of which appear only once. Findings and limits, study-wide: Patients with durable benefit had greater blood expansion of tumor-associated TCR clones 3 weeks into treatment.

J is TRBJ1-5 and V is TRBV29-1, with 10 bases aligning to TRBD1. The sequence came from a man aged 45-65 years with urothelial cancer. The sequences come from PBMCs, collected around atezolizumab (anti-PD-L1) treatment. CDR3 DNA sequence: TGCAGCGTTGGCGGGACAGGGGAGCAGCCCCAGCATTTT. Amino acid sequence: CSVGGTGEQPQHF.